This passage covers 2 T cell receptor beta chains from one sample sequenced in a study of identical twins. TCRdb reprocessed the 5' RACE reads with MiXCR, giving one entry per CDR3 protein. Of about 190,000 distinct CDR3 sequences listed, approximately 16% were seen once; the top ten hold 35% to 45%. The sample also formed part of further work on T cells expressing NK-cell markers.

Sample: CD8+ T cells sorted from blood. The receptors originated from a woman aged 18-29 years in good health.

The J gene is TRBJ1-1, the V gene TRBV10-3, with D perhaps matching TRBD1 (6 bases). With 8 bases removed from V and 0 bases from J, the gap between germline ends came to 10 bases. Germline V lookup: CDR1 ENHRY, CDR2 SYGVKD. The CDR3 is 13 residues long. CDR3 amino acids: CAIREGVNTEAFF. CDR3 in DNA: TGTGCCATCCGAGAGGGGGTGAACACTGAAGCTTTCTTT.

As DNA, the CDR3 is TGTGCCATCAGGGGCAGCACTAACTATGGCTACACCTTC. It encodes CAIRGSTNYGYTF. The V gene is TRBV10-3, the J gene TRBJ1-2; D not resolved. Trimming removed 6 bases at V and 0 bases at J, with 8 bases between. Germline CDR1 and CDR2: ENHRY and SYGVKD. The CDR3 totals 13 residues.